This T cell receptor (beta chain) was recorded in a study of CD8 T cells in ankylosing spondylitis. Study-level points and caveats: Reactive arthritis synovial fluid and blood previously showed some of these motif variants. Blood of patients with ankylosing spondylitis appeared to be characterized by a TCR beta motif of eight highly homologous variants. Researchers report that disease-linked clones proved CD8+ and relatively rare in peripheral blood. In ankylosing spondylitis patients, matched synovial fluid reportedly showed significant enrichment of disease-linked clones.

This CDR3 contains 14 residues. Trimming removed 4 bases at V and 4 bases at J, with 17 bases between. Germline loops: CDR1 SQVTM, CDR2 ANQGSEA. The table lists this clonotype with many counts. Its specificity is not known. TCRdb recomputed calls from the 5' RACE reads with MiXCR, one row per CDR3 protein. The sample has about 210,000 distinct CDR3 sequences, more than 5.5% seen once. Source material: blood, either unsorted or a sorted T cell fraction (not recorded which). The chain is built from TRBV29-1 and TRBJ2-7; D gene ambiguous. The source of this sequence is a male donor with ankylosing spondylitis. The CDR3 region is CSVGPGRLSYEQYF. The CDR3 DNA follows: TGCAGCGTTGGACCCGGGCGACTTTCTTACGAGCAGTACTTC.